What follows are 20 T cell receptor beta chains derived from one specimen sequenced in a study of cytomegalovirus exposure and HLA in healthy donors (dated by TCRdb to about 2017). Library generation was performed with the immunoSEQ multiplex PCR assay. The multiplex PCR relied on a mix of 60 forward primers for TCR Vbeta segments and 13 reverse primers for TCR Jbeta segments. The table comes from immuneACCESS by way of TCRdb, which keeps in-frame sequences with V and J called. Part of the clones is missing from these tables; in studies checked, under half for an unresolved V gene and the rest for unknown reasons. The sample contains more than 95,000 clones, 81% of them found a single time. Together, the top ten hold more than 3% of the sample. Sample: PBMCs. The receptors were gathered from a young man in good health and CMV-seropositive.

The V gene is TRBV5-5, the J gene TRBJ2-1; TRBD2 agrees at 11 bases. Germline trimming cut 1 base from V and 7 bases from J; bases unmatched to any gene: 10. The CDR3 consists of 17 residues. The germline V gene has CDR1 SGHKS and CDR2 YYEKEE (reference sequence). The CDR3 region is CASSLRLLAGGRNEQFF. The CDR3, as DNA: TGTGCCAGCAGCTTGAGGTTGCTAGCGGGAGGAAGGAATGAGCAGTTCTTC. Full variable domain (rest looked up from reference TRBV5-5 and TRBJ2-1): DAGVTQSPTHLIKTRGQQVTLRCSPISGHKSVSWYQQVLGQGPQFIFQYYEKEERGRGNFPDRFSARQFPNYSSELNVNALLLGDSALYLCASSLRLLAGGRNEQFFGPGTRLTVL.

The chain combines TRBV7-9 with TRBJ2-7; 8 bases fit TRBD1. Trimming at V came to 4 bases and at J to 2 bases, leaving 10 bases not matched to a gene. The CDR3 spans 16 residues. Germline lookup yields CDR1 SEHNR and CDR2 FQNEAQ (reference sequence). The CDR3 DNA is TGTGCCAGCAGCTCGGGGACAGGCGAATCCCCCTACGAGCAGTACTTC. Its translation: CASSSGTGESPYEQYF. Filled out from reference TRBV7-9 and TRBJ2-7, the complete variable domain reads DTGVSQNPRHKITKRGQNVTFRCDPISEHNRLYWYRQTLGQGPEFLTYFQNEAQLEKSRLLSDRFSAERPKGSFSTLEIQRTEQGDSAMYLCASSSGTGESPYEQYFGPGTRLTVT.

V is TRBV11-2 and J is TRBJ2-7; D uncertain. The CDR3 is 15 residues long. Trimming left V 3 bases short and J 4 bases short, with 16 bases between. CDR1 SGHAT and CDR2 FQNNGV come from the germline V gene. CDR3 in DNA: TGTGCCAGCAGCTTCCCCCTCTCGGGTTGGTACGAGCAGTACTTC. It translates to CASSFPLSGWYEQYF.

The chain links TRBV4-1 to TRBJ2-1, with 13 nucleotides matching TRBD2. CDR3 length equals 17 residues. The V gene's germline CDR1 is MGHRA and CDR2 YSYEKL. V gave up 2 bases and J gave up 7 bases; unmatched junction bases: 8. CDR3 nucleotides: TGCGCCAGCAGCCAATTAGGACGACTAGCGGGGGGAAATGAGCAGTTCTTC. Its protein is CASSQLGRLAGGNEQFF.

This clone has just one count. The V gene is TRBV20-1, the J gene TRBJ2-1, with TRBD1 identical over 9 bases. The germline V gene has CDR1 DFQATT and CDR2 SNEGSKA (reference sequence). Unmatched junction bases numbered 8, after V lost 5 bases and J lost 15 bases. The CDR3 runs to 11 residues. CDR3 protein: CSAGQGSLSFF. Written as DNA, the CDR3 is TGCAGTGCTGGACAGGGGTCGTTATCGTTCTTC.

This chain connects TRBV7-9 to TRBJ2-1, with 11 bases lining up with TRBD1. This CDR3 is 16 amino acids long. Unmatched junction bases numbered 4, after V lost 0 bases and J lost 6 bases. CDR1 is SEHNR and CDR2 is FQNEAQ in the germline V gene (reference sequence). CDR3 in amino acids: CASSLALGQGGNEQFF. The CDR3 DNA is TGTGCCAGCAGCTTAGCGCTGGGACAGGGGGGCAATGAGCAGTTCTTC.

The chain carries TRBV19 and TRBJ2-1, with D possibly being TRBD2 (6 bases). V lost 0 bases, J lost 6 bases, and 15 bases lay in between. Germline lookup yields CDR1 LNHDA and CDR2 SQIVND (reference sequence). This CDR3 comprises 16 residues. CDR3 coding DNA: TGTGCCAGTAGTATAGATCCTATCGGGGGTGGCAATGAGCAGTTCTTC. Protein: CASSIDPIGGGNEQFF.

DNA of the CDR3: TGCGCCAGCAGGCGTGCGCCCACTAGCCCCCAAGAGACCCAGTACTTC. Residues: CASRRAPTSPQETQYF. The rearrangement joins TRBV5-1 to TRBJ2-5, with a weak D call TRBD2 (6 bases). The CDR3 totals 16 residues. Germline CDR1 reads SGHRS; CDR2 reads YFSETQ. The ends were cut back, 5 bases at V and 1 base at J, with 18 bases in the middle.

The V call is TRBV14, the J call TRBJ2-5; 7 nucleotides line up with TRBD1. Germline V gives CDR1 SGHDN, CDR2 FVKESK. The CDR3 is 17 amino acids. J lost 1 base, V lost 6 bases, and 14 bases had no gene match. The CDR3 DNA follows: TGTGCCAGCAGTCGGAGACAGGGAATTACCCTCCAAGAGACCCAGTACTTC. This sequence encodes CASSRRQGITLQETQYF.

V and J are TRBV18 and TRBJ2-3, with TRBD1 matching 8 bases. J gave up 5 bases and V 3 bases, and 7 bases lay outside the gene matches. The CDR3 sequence is 15 residues long. CDR1 is KGHSH and CDR2 is LQKENI in the germline V gene. CDR3 in amino acids: CASSPLTGVQDTQYF. In DNA form, the CDR3 reads TGTGCCAGCTCACCGTTGACAGGGGTACAAGATACGCAGTATTTT. The full variable domain, rest sourced from reference TRBV18 and TRBJ2-3, is NAGVMQNPRHLVRRRGQEARLRCSPMKGHSHVYWYRQLPEEGLKFMVYLQKENIIDESGMPKERFSAEFPKEGPSILRIQQVVRGDSAAYFCASSPLTGVQDTQYFGPGTRLTVL.

CDR3 amino acids: CASSYSGQGAEKLFF. The CDR3 nucleotides are TGTGCCAGCAGCTATTCGGGACAGGGGGCCGAAAAACTGTTTTTT. The rearrangement uses TRBV7-9 and TRBJ1-4; the match to TRBD1 covers 12 bases. This CDR3 is built from 15 residues. Per the germline V gene, CDR1 is SEHNR and CDR2 is FQNEAQ (reference sequence). Trimming removed 4 bases from V and 8 bases from J; junction bases left unmatched: 5.

The genes are TRBV7-8 and TRBJ2-1, with 8 bases lining up with TRBD2. Per germline, CDR1 SGHVS and CDR2 FQNEAQ. V shed 10 bases and J 5 bases; nucleotides not matched to a gene: 7. The CDR3 runs 13 residues. CDR3 protein: CATRGAGDNEQFF. In nucleotides, the CDR3 is TGTGCCACCCGGGGAGCGGGGGACAATGAGCAGTTCTTC.

The chain combines TRBV19 with TRBJ1-2; D is unclear. The CDR3 has 15 amino acids. The V and J ends lost 3 bases and 1 base respectively, with 12 bases between them. Germline-derived CDR1 and CDR2 are LNHDA and SQIVND (reference sequence). The DNA of the CDR3 is TGTGCCAGTAGTATGGCCGCCGGACTTAACTATGGCTACACCTTC. As protein: CASSMAAGLNYGYTF.

The chain recombines TRBV30 with TRBJ2-6; D is undetermined. The CDR3 sequence is 14 residues long. The ends were cut back, 4 bases at V and 1 base at J, with 8 bases in the middle. Per the germline V gene, CDR1 is GTSNPN and CDR2 is SVGIG (reference sequence). The CDR3 loop reads CAWITQSGANVLTF. The CDR3 bases are TGTGCCTGGATTACACAATCTGGGGCCAACGTCCTGACTTTC.

About this clone: Within the sample, other DNA sequences also encode this same CDR3. This chain uses TRBV5-1 with TRBJ2-7; 12 positions agree with TRBD1. V was pared by 4 bases and J by 3 bases, with 5 bases of the junction left unmatched. From germline, CDR1 is SGHRS and CDR2 YFSETQ. CDR3 length equals 15 residues. The CDR3, as DNA: TGCGCCAGCAGCCCGGGACAGGGGGCGGTCTACGAGCAGTACTTC. Encoded protein: CASSPGQGAVYEQYF.

This chain joins TRBV7-6 and TRBJ2-2; D perhaps matches TRBD2 (6 bases). The CDR3 consists of 17 residues. Trimming left V 4 bases short and J 3 bases short, with 18 bases between. Per germline, CDR1 SGHVS and CDR2 FNYEAQ. DNA for the CDR3: TGTGCCAGCAGCTCACCCCCGGGGGAGGTAGACACCGGGGAGCTGTTTTTT. This codes for CASSSPPGEVDTGELFF.

The chain carries TRBV9 and TRBJ1-2; 7 positions agree with TRBD1. Per germline, CDR1 SGDLS and CDR2 YYNGEE. V was pared by 4 bases and J by 5 bases, with 8 bases of the junction left unmatched. The CDR3 extends over 14 amino acids. The CDR3: CASSPRGQMYGYTF. Written as DNA, the CDR3 is TGTGCCAGCAGCCCCCGGGGACAGATGTATGGCTACACCTTC.

The rearrangement uses TRBV5-1 and TRBJ2-5; D is possibly TRBD2 (6 bases). The CDR3 extends over 15 amino acids. The germline V and J ends were trimmed by 0 bases and 2 bases, with 11 bases remaining between them. Germline V lookup: CDR1 SGHRS, CDR2 YFSETQ. The CDR3 DNA reads as TGCGCCAGCAGCTTGGCGGGAGACCTTCAAGAGACCCAGTACTTC. Translated, it gives CASSLAGDLQETQYF.

DNA for the CDR3: TGCGCCAGCAGCTTGAGTGGAGCAGGGGCTGAAGCTTTCTTT. Translation gives CASSLSGAGAEAFF. This chain connects TRBV5-1 to TRBJ1-1, with TRBD1 as a possible D gene (6 bases). The length of the CDR3 is 14 residues. The germline gives CDR1 SGHRS, CDR2 YFSETQ. V was cut by 1 base and J by 6 bases, with 13 bases left in between.

The chain joins TRBV7-9 to TRBJ1-2, with D unclear. The CDR3 contains 17 residues. CDR1 and CDR2 (germline): SEHNR, FQNEAQ (reference sequence). V lost 2 bases and J lost 4, with 20 bases in between. This CDR3 is CASSLRTSNGRAYGYTF. The CDR3 region has the DNA TGTGCCAGCAGCTTAAGGACGAGCAATGGGCGGGCCTATGGCTACACCTTC.